Below, 18 T cell receptor beta chains from the same sample are listed, as sequenced in a study of blood T cells in healthy people across ages. Alongside a J-beta primer mix, a sample-barcoded 5' primer served in a second PCR lasting 7 to 11 cycles. TCRdb fed the 5' RACE reads into MiXCR, producing one record per CDR3 protein. The sample gives 1.4 million to 1.5 million distinct CDR3 sequences, 42% of which show up once; 7.9% is in the top ten. The specimen sequenced was blood. The receptors come from a woman aged 18-30 years in good health.

This chain joins TRBV12-3 or TRBV12-4 and TRBJ2-1, with 8 positions matching TRBD1. V was clipped by 1 base and J by 5 bases; unmatched bases: 4. CDR3 length: 15 amino acids. CDR3 in amino acids: CASSLGQGLHNEQFF. Here the CDR3 DNA reads TGTGCCAGCAGTTTAGGACAGGGGCTCCACAATGAGCAGTTCTTC.

The V call is TRBV5-5, the J call TRBJ2-3, with TRBD1 as a possible D gene (6 bases). Trimming shortened V by 7 bases and J by 4 bases, and 19 bases separated the two germline ends. The germline V gene encodes CDR1 SGHKS and CDR2 YYEKEE (reference sequence). The CDR3 length is 15 residues. CDR3 nucleotide sequence: TGTGCCAGCCTCTTATCCGGACAGCGTGCAGATACGCAGTATTTT. Protein product: CASLLSGQRADTQYF.

This chain uses TRBV12-3 or TRBV12-4 with TRBJ1-6; TRBD1 matches at 8 bases. After removal of 8 bases from V and 5 bases from J, the junction contained 14 bases not matched to a gene. This CDR3 has 17 residues. The CDR3 sequence: CASGSTGVAGHNSPLHF. Here the CDR3 DNA reads TGTGCCAGCGGTTCGACAGGGGTCGCGGGACATAATTCACCCCTCCACTTT.

This clonotype was observed a handful of times. V gene TRBV4-1 combines with J gene TRBJ2-3; D is unresolved. Germline V gene lookup returns CDR1 MGHRA and CDR2 YSYEKL. The V and J ends lost 6 bases and 1 base respectively, with 17 bases between them. The CDR3 is 16 residues long. CDR3 sequence reads: CASSPQNNTGTDTQYF. The CDR3 bases are TGCGCCAGCAGTCCACAGAACAATACAGGCACAGATACGCAGTATTTT.

This clonotype was seen more than once but under ten times. The chain employs TRBV6-2 or TRBV6-3 and TRBJ1-2; no firm D call. Trimming removed 6 bases at V and 2 bases at J, with 13 bases between. This CDR3 is built from 14 residues. Germline V CDR1 and CDR2: MNHEY, SVGEGT. The CDR3 spells CASSQTISNYGYTF. CDR3 nucleotides: TGTGCCAGCAGCCAGACGATTTCAAACTATGGCTACACCTTC.

The rearrangement uses TRBV7-2 and TRBJ2-1, with 10 bases identical to TRBD2. The CDR3 spans 16 residues. Germline V gives CDR1 SGHTA, CDR2 FQGNSA. The trim removed 2 bases at V and 3 bases at J, leaving 4 bases unmatched. The CDR3 reads CASSLTSGAGYNEQFF. The CDR3 nucleotides are TGTGCCAGCAGCTTAACTAGCGGGGCCGGCTACAATGAGCAGTTCTTC.

Concerning this clonotype: At one end the junction does not follow the germline gene, possibly because of a read error. This chain joins TRBV6-1 and TRBJ1-5; the D is unclear. Germline V gene lookup returns CDR1 MNHNS and CDR2 SASEGT. The CDR3 loop spans 18 amino acids. CDR3 loop: CPSSLVPPTSYSNQPQHF. The CDR3 DNA follows: TGTCCCAGCAGCCTAGTCCCCCCTACCAGCTATAGCAATCAGCCCCAGCATTTT.

This sequence joins TRBV6-6 and TRBJ2-3; TRBD1 aligns across 7 bases. The CDR3 runs to 12 residues. CDR1 and CDR2 from the germline V gene are MNHNY and SVGAGI (reference sequence). Unmatched junction bases numbered 0, after V lost 7 bases and J lost 2 bases. The CDR3 reads CASKGATDTQYF. The CDR3 coding sequence is TGTGCCAGCAAGGGGGCCACAGATACGCAGTATTTT.

The chain is built from TRBV7-9 and TRBJ2-5, with D perhaps matching TRBD1 or TRBD2 (6 bases each). The CDR3 is made up of 13 amino acids. CDR1 SEHNR and CDR2 FQNEAQ come from the germline V gene (reference sequence). V gave up 7 bases and J gave up 11 bases, with 20 bases separating them. The DNA of the CDR3 is TGTGCCAGCACCCCCATGGGGGGCAATGAGCAGTACTTC. Its translation: CASTPMGGNEQYF.

The gene calls are TRBV20-1 and TRBJ2-1, with 8 bases lining up with TRBD2. V lost 0 bases, J lost 7 bases, and 8 bases stayed unmatched. Germline V lookup: CDR1 DFQATT, CDR2 SNEGSKA (reference sequence). CDR3 size: 15 residues. The chain's CDR3 is CSARDTGGEANEQFF. For the CDR3, the DNA is TGCAGTGCTAGAGACACGGGGGGGGAGGCAAATGAGCAGTTCTTC.

The V and J genes are TRBV7-7 and TRBJ2-5; TRBD1 aligns across 10 bases. The CDR3 runs to 14 residues. Trimming removed 4 bases from V and 9 bases from J; junction bases left unmatched: 8. CDR1 is SSHAT and CDR2 is FNYEAQ in the germline V gene (reference sequence). The CDR3 spells CASSSFGQGGAQYF. As DNA, the CDR3 is TGTGCCAGCAGCTCCTTCGGACAGGGGGGTGCCCAGTACTTC.

The chain employs TRBV5-1 and TRBJ2-7; TRBD2 matches 11 bases. Germline V gene sequence: CDR1 SGHRS, CDR2 YFSETQ. The V gene end was trimmed by 6 bases and the J gene end by 2 bases; junction bases not matched to a gene: 4. This CDR3 region has 14 residues. The CDR3 DNA reads as TGCGCCAGCACCAGACTAGCGGGGACCTACGAGCAGTACTTC. It is translated as CASTRLAGTYEQYF. The variable domain in full, completed from reference TRBV5-1 and TRBJ2-7, reads KAGVTQTPRYLIKTRGQQVTLSCSPISGHRSVSWYQQTPGQGLQFLFEYFSETQRNKGNFPGRFSGRQFSNSRSEMNVSTLELGDSALYLCASTRLAGTYEQYFGPGTRLTVT.

This clonotype was seen more than once but under ten times. The genes are TRBV5-1 and TRBJ2-5; D call uncertain. V dropped 1 base and J dropped 0 bases, with 4 bases sitting between them. The germline V gene encodes CDR1 SGHRS and CDR2 YFSETQ. This CDR3 has 13 residues. The CDR3 nucleotides read TGCGCCAGCAGCTTGCCCTACCAAGAGACCCAGTACTTC. Its translation: CASSLPYQETQYF.

This chain joins TRBV2 and TRBJ2-3; TRBD2 matches 13 bases. V trimming: 8 bases; J trimming: 0 bases; junction bases outside the gene matches: 5. The CDR3 has 16 residues. Germline CDR1 is SNHLY and CDR2 is FYNNEI. The CDR3 bases are TGTGCCAGCTCCGGACTAGCGGGGGAGAGCACAGATACGCAGTATTTT. Its protein is CASSGLAGESTDTQYF.

This clonotype was detected only a few times. V gene TRBV7-9 combines with J gene TRBJ1-1; D gene ambiguous. The CDR3 extends over 15 amino acids. Germline V CDR1 and CDR2: SEHNR, FQNEAQ (reference sequence). V was pared by 4 bases and J by 0 bases, with 12 bases between. CDR3 residues: CASSSDGPMNTEAFF. CDR3 DNA: TGTGCCAGCAGCTCGGACGGTCCCATGAACACTGAAGCTTTCTTT. The variable domain in full, completed from reference TRBV7-9 and TRBJ1-1, reads DTGVSQNPRHKITKRGQNVTFRCDPISEHNRLYWYRQTLGQGPEFLTYFQNEAQLEKSRLLSDRFSAERPKGSFSTLEIQRTEQGDSAMYLCASSSDGPMNTEAFFGQGTRLTVV.

This clonotype was observed a handful of times. This chain links TRBV30 with TRBJ2-7, with D possibly being TRBD2 (5 bases). Trimming left V 0 bases short and J 2 bases short, with 8 bases between. Germline V gene lookup returns CDR1 GTSNPN and CDR2 SVGIG (reference sequence). CDR3 length: 13 residues. CDR3 DNA sequence: TGTGCCTGGAGTGTCGGGGATACCTACGAGCAGTACTTC. It is translated as CAWSVGDTYEQYF.

The chain links TRBV12-3 or TRBV12-4 to TRBJ2-1, with TRBD2 matching 11 bases. Germline trimming cut 10 bases from V and 7 bases from J; bases unmatched to any gene: 9. There are 14 residues in the CDR3. The CDR3 here is CATLDSGRVNEQFF. The CDR3 DNA reads TGTGCCACCCTTGATAGCGGGAGGGTTAATGAGCAGTTCTTC.

The chain couples TRBV12-3 or TRBV12-4 to TRBJ2-3, with 10 bases aligning to TRBD1. V was clipped by 7 bases and J by 2 bases; unmatched bases: 6. This CDR3 comprises 15 residues. CDR3 in DNA: TGTGCCAGCAATTCGGACAGGGGGTACACAGATACGCAGTATTTT. It encodes CASNSDRGYTDTQYF.